This record looks at one T cell receptor (beta chain) sequence and its context. Its antigen is not identified. With V trimmed by 7 bases and J by 2 bases, 13 bases remained unmatched. This CDR3 is 18 amino acids long. Germline loops: CDR1 MDHEN, CDR2 SYDVKM. This sample is part of a study of shared clonotypes between healthy human individuals. Study results and caveats: Against clonotypes common to all four donors, non-shared ones had lower generation probabilities.

Libraries were prepared by immunoSEQ multiplex PCR; TCRdb keeps only in-frame clonotypes and omits some of them. This table holds about 2.2 million clones, 80% to 95% found once. Selected positively for CCR7 and CD45RO-negative, naive CD8 cells excluded terminally differentiated effector memory CD45RA+ cells. This receptor was obtained from a man aged 18 to 30 in good health. Some clones in this sample may be carry-over from other donors' samples. The V gene is TRBV28, the J gene TRBJ2-3; TRBD2 aligns across 12 bases. The sequenced material came from naive CD8+ T cells from PBMCs. CDR3: CASTLWPGLAGTTDTQYF. The CDR3 nucleotides are TGTGCCAGCACCCTTTGGCCCGGACTAGCGGGAACCACAGATACGCAGTATTTT.